This TCR beta chain was obtained from a study of cytomegalovirus exposure and HLA in healthy donors. Across the study: According to later analysis, the same platform produced the 120 validation and 600 to 800 first-cohort repertoires. Study results and caveats: Rarity characterized most TCR sequences, yet some public TCRs appeared in many donors.

As for this clone: Its antigen is currently unknown.

Using immunoSEQ multiplex PCR, the repertoire was profiled, and TCRdb retains in-frame clones only, with some absent. The sample records 150,000 to 200,000 clones, about nine tenths being singletons. This CDR3 region has 15 residues. The J segment lost 3 bases and the V segment lost 4 bases, leaving 6 bases of the junction unmatched. CDR1 is SGHVS, CDR2 FNYEAQ, per germline. The sequence derives from a young woman in good health and CMV-seropositive. The chain links TRBV7-6 to TRBJ2-7, with TRBD1 matching 10 bases. The source material was PBMCs. This chain's CDR3 is CASSSQTGGVYEQYF. The CDR3 nucleotides are TGTGCCAGCAGCTCCCAGACAGGGGGCGTCTACGAGCAGTACTTC.